This T cell receptor (beta chain) was obtained from a study of T cell repertoires in cytomegalovirus infection. Many counts were recorded for this clonotype. Its antigen is as yet unknown. CDR1 SGHTA and CDR2 FQGNSA come from the germline V gene. This CDR3 spans 13 amino acids. The V end was cut by 4 bases, the J end by 5 bases, with 11 bases between. TCRdb independently ran MiXCR on the reads; one entry per CDR3 protein. The data show some 900,000 distinct CDR3 sequences, less than 35% seen once. This TCR derives from a human donor in good health (CMV status not recorded). Some clones in this sample may be carry-over from other donors' samples. This chain uses TRBV7-2 with TRBJ1-2, with a tentative D call TRBD1 (5 bases). This specimen consisted of cultured CD8+ T cells from PBMCs, obtained from culture after CMV antigen stimulation. CDR3: CASSSSGGYGYTF. For the CDR3, the DNA is TGTGCCAGCAGCTCTAGCGGGGGTTATGGCTACACCTTC.